This entry lists 11 T cell receptor beta chains sequenced from one sample in a study of cytomegalovirus exposure and HLA in healthy donors. PCR employed 60 Vbeta and 13 Jbeta primers. Measured with immunoSEQ multiplex PCR; TCRdb has only the in-frame clones, and not every one. The profile shows about 130,000 clones, roughly 78% of them singletons. The sample was PBMCs. The receptors stem from a young man in good health and CMV-seropositive.

CDR3: CASSLEDRPSYGYTF. As DNA, the CDR3 is TGCGCCAGCAGCCTGGAGGACAGGCCCTCCTATGGCTACACCTTC. This chain links TRBV4-1 with TRBJ1-2; 7 nucleotides match TRBD1. The germline V gene encodes CDR1 MGHRA and CDR2 YSYEKL. The CDR3 consists of 15 residues. The V segment lost 4 bases and the J segment 4 bases; nucleotides outside the gene matches: 9.

For the CDR3, the DNA is TGCGCCAGCAGCTCCGGGACAGGTGGGAGCGATGGCTACACCTTC. Encoded protein: CASSSGTGGSDGYTF. V usage is TRBV5-1 and J usage is TRBJ1-2, with 8 bases that match TRBD1. This CDR3 is built from 15 residues. J gave up 6 bases and V 3 bases, and 10 bases lay outside the gene matches. Germline values: CDR1 SGHRS, CDR2 YFSETQ.

This clone was counted a few times. The chain links TRBV5-8 to TRBJ2-1; 10 nucleotides agree with TRBD1. J gave up 8 bases and V 5 bases, and 10 bases lay outside the gene matches. CDR3 length: 15 amino acids. CDR1 and CDR2 from the germline V gene are SGHTS and YDEGEE. DNA for the CDR3: TGTGCCAGCAGTAGTTGGGACAGGGGAGTGTATGAGCAGTTCTTC. Encoded protein: CASSSWDRGVYEQFF.

This chain joins TRBV6-1 and TRBJ2-7, with TRBD1 as a possible D gene (5 bases). Germline V gene sequence: CDR1 MNHNS, CDR2 SASEGT. V lost 2 bases and J lost 4, with 18 bases in between. This CDR3 is 16 amino acids long. Here the CDR3 reads CASSESTGQGTYEQYF. The CDR3 nucleotides are TGTGCCAGCAGTGAATCGACCGGCCAGGGTACGTACGAGCAGTACTTC.

The chain couples TRBV7-6 to TRBJ2-5; possibly TRBD2 for D (5 bases). The CDR3 is 16 residues long. With 0 bases removed from V and 4 bases from J, the gap between germline ends came to 15 bases. Per germline, CDR1 SGHVS and CDR2 FNYEAQ. DNA of the CDR3: TGTGCCAGCAGCTTAGCGTCTAGCAGCGCCGGAGAGACCCAGTACTTC. It is translated as CASSLASSSAGETQYF. The whole variable domain, remainder taken from reference TRBV7-6 and TRBJ2-5, is GAGVSQSPRYKVTKRGQDVALRCDPISGHVSLYWYRQALGQGPEFLTYFNYEAQQDKSGLPNDRFSAERPEGSISTLTIQRTEQRDSAMYRCASSLASSSAGETQYFGPGTRLLVL.

The chain couples TRBV6-1 to TRBJ2-2; possible D gene TRBD1, 5 bases. CDR3 length equals 13 residues. The germline V gene encodes CDR1 MNHNS and CDR2 SASEGT. V lost 8 bases and J lost 4, with 11 bases in between. CDR3 residues: CASERQITGELFF. The CDR3 nucleotides read TGTGCCAGCGAACGACAGATCACCGGGGAGCTGTTTTTT.

The chain has TRBV7-2 and TRBJ2-5; D call uncertain. The germline V and J ends were trimmed by 5 bases and 3 bases, with 13 bases remaining between them. Germline CDR1 and CDR2: SGHTA and FQGNSA. The CDR3 loop spans 14 amino acids. CDR3 nucleotide sequence: TGTGCCAGCAGCCAGGCCTTGGTGGAAGAGACCCAGTACTTC. This codes for CASSQALVEETQYF.

The genes are TRBV7-8 and TRBJ2-1; TRBD1 aligns across 10 bases. V shed 1 base and J 4 bases; nucleotides not matched to a gene: 10. CDR1 SGHVS and CDR2 FQNEAQ come from the germline V gene. The CDR3 spans 18 residues. CDR3 sequence: CASSLGDRGFSGYNEQFF. The CDR3 DNA is TGTGCCAGCAGCTTAGGGGACAGGGGTTTTAGCGGGTACAATGAGCAGTTCTTC.

As concerns this clone: Relative to the germline gene, one junction end is altered; a read error may explain this. This chain uses TRBV2 with TRBJ1-5; D possibly corresponds to TRBD1 (6 bases). The CDR3 is 15 residues long. The germline V gene encodes CDR1 SNHLY and CDR2 FYNNEI. The CDR3 here is CASREGGRGALPQHF. The DNA for the CDR3 is TGTGCCAGCAGGGAAGGGGGACGGGGGGCTTTGCCCCAGCATTTT.

J is TRBJ1-1 and V is TRBV29-1; TRBD1 agrees at 8 bases. The CDR3 is 15 amino acids. J gave up 6 bases and V 6 bases, and 15 bases lay outside the gene matches. CDR1 and CDR2 from the germline V gene are SQVTM and ANQGSEA. The CDR3 spells CSVGGQGVLFAEAFF. The CDR3 nucleotides read TGCAGCGTGGGAGGACAGGGCGTTTTATTCGCTGAAGCTTTCTTT.

V gene TRBV14 combines with J gene TRBJ2-4; 7 bases line up with TRBD2. The CDR3 covers 13 residues. The germline CDR1 and CDR2 sequences are SGHDN and FVKESK. V lost 3 bases and J lost 9; bases outside the gene matches: 5. The CDR3: CASSHGGSIIQYF. Written as DNA, the CDR3 is TGTGCCAGCAGCCACGGGGGGTCAATCATTCAGTACTTC.